These T cell receptor beta chains were read from a single sample in a study of resident and recirculating memory T cells in vitiligo. Repertoires were generated with immunoSEQ multiplex PCR, while TCRdb's copy carries only in-frame clones and drops some. This table holds fewer than 80,000 clones, more than 85% found once. The source material was blood. The receptors originated from a male donor with vitiligo. Each CDR3 is given with its conserved first and last residue. The D gene is left open where the match is weak. Size tells how often a clone was seen (once, few, many) or the class of an expanded clone, and some rows leave it out.

J | D | V | size | DNA | CDR3
TRBJ1-1 | . | TRBV10-3 | . | TGTGCCATCAGTGAGTCGCCGGGGAGGAACACTGAAGCTTTCTTT | CAISESPGRNTEAFF
TRBJ2-3 | TRBD2 | TRBV5-1 | . | TGCGCCAGCCACCCGGGGACTAGTAGCACAGATACGCAGTATTTT | CASHPGTSSTDTQYF
TRBJ2-3 | TRBD2 | TRBV29-1 | . | TGCAGCGTTAACTCAGCGGGGACCATAAGCACAGATACGCAGTATTTT | CSVNSAGTISTDTQYF
TRBJ2-7 | TRBD1 | TRBV13 | . | TGTGCCAGCAGCTTAGCGAGGGGGCCTTTTACAGAGCAGTACTTC | CASSLARGPFTEQYF
TRBJ1-2 | TRBD1 | TRBV11-2 | once | TGTGCCAGCAGCGCGGGACAGGCCTCATTAAGCGGCTACACCTTC | CASSAGQASLSGYTF
TRBJ2-3 | TRBD2 | TRBV7-2 | . | TGTGCCAGCAGCTTATCCGGGGGGGGGAACACAGATACGCAGTATTTT | CASSLSGGGNTDTQYF
TRBJ1-1 | . | TRBV5-1 | . | TGCGCCAGCAGCTTACAGGGAGGGATGAACACTGAAGCTTTCTTT | CASSLQGGMNTEAFF
TRBJ2-7 | TRBD1 | TRBV10-3 | . | TGTGCCATCAGTTCCCAGACAGGGGGCGCCGGAGGCTACGAGCAGTACTTC | CAISSQTGGAGGYEQYF
TRBJ1-2 | TRBD1 | TRBV4-2 | once | TGTGCCAGCAGCCAAATACAGGGGGTGGATGGCTACACCTTC | CASSQIQGVDGYTF
TRBJ1-1 | TRBD1 | TRBV6-6 | . | TGTGCCAGCAGTTACCTCGGGACAGGGGGCACTGAAGCTTTCTTT | CASSYLGTGGTEAFF
TRBJ2-1 | TRBD2 | TRBV7-2 | . | TGTGCCAGCAGCTTACGACTAGCGGGGGGGCGGTATTCCTACAATGAGCAGTTCTTC | CASSLRLAGGRYSYNEQFF
TRBJ1-5 | . | TRBV6-1 | . | TGTGCCAGCAATTTGGGGAGGGCAGTCAATCAGCCCCAGCATTTT | CASNLGRAVNQPQHF
TRBJ2-5 | TRBD1 | TRBV11-2 | . | TGTGCCAGCAGCTTAGATTCGGGACAGGGGGCGGCGAAGACCCAGTACTTC | CASSLDSGQGAAKTQYF
TRBJ1-1 | . | TRBV5-1 | . | TGCGCCAGCAGCACACAGGGCAGTATGGGGAACACTGAAGCTTTCTTT | CASSTQGSMGNTEAFF
TRBJ1-1 | TRBD1 | TRBV9 | . | TGTGCCAGCGACAGGGCCGGGGTTGACACTGAAGCTTTCTTT | CASDRAGVDTEAFF
TRBJ2-7 | . | TRBV18 | once | TGTGCCAGCTCACCATCACAGTTAACCTACGAGCAGTACTTC | CASSPSQLTYEQYF
TRBJ1-2 | . | TRBV10-3 | . | TGTGCCACCGGCCTCGAAAACAGGGAAGGCTACACCTTC | CATGLENREGYTF
TRBJ2-5 | TRBD1 | TRBV10-3 | . | TGTGCCATCCAGCCCGGAGACAGGGCCGGAGAGACCCAGTACTTC | CAIQPGDRAGETQYF
TRBJ1-5 | . | TRBV6-6 | . | TGTGCCAGCAGTTTCTCAGACGGGAATCAGCCCCAGCATTTT | CASSFSDGNQPQHF
TRBJ2-1 | . | TRBV2 | . | TGTGCCAGCAAGGCAGGCGCCAACAATGAGCAGTTCTTC | CASKAGANNEQFF
TRBJ2-3 | . | TRBV30 | . | TGTGCCTGGAGTGTACTTCAGCGGGATACGCAGTATTTT | CAWSVLQRDTQYF
TRBJ1-2 | TRBD1 | TRBV2 | . | TGTGCCAGCGATCCCACCGGGACAGCCGCTGGCTACACCTTC | CASDPTGTAAGYTF
TRBJ1-2 | . | TRBV6-5 | . | TGTGCCAGCAGTTACTCGACAGCTCCCTATGGCTACACCTTC | CASSYSTAPYGYTF
TRBJ2-2 | . | TRBV9 | once | TGTGCCAGCAGCGCTTTACAGGCGAACACCGGGGAGCTGTTTTTT | CASSALQANTGELFF
TRBJ2-1 | TRBD2 | TRBV6-4 | . | TGTGCCAGCAGGCTACTAGCGGGGGGCAAGGATGAGCAGTTCTTC | CASRLLAGGKDEQFF
TRBJ1-1 | . | TRBV5-4 | . | TGTGCCAGCAGCTTGGTGGGGCTGAACACTGAAGCTTTCTTT | CASSLVGLNTEAFF
TRBJ2-1 | TRBD1 | TRBV6-6 | . | TGTGCCAGCAGATCGGGACAGGGGGCGAATGAGCAGTTCTTC | CASRSGQGANEQFF
TRBJ1-2 | . | TRBV5-6 | . | TGTGCCAGCAGCGACCCAGGCAGGGCGCGGGGCTACACCTTC | CASSDPGRARGYTF
TRBJ2-1 | . | TRBV5-1 | few | TGCGCCAGCCGCGTCTCCTACAATGAGCAGTTCTTC | CASRVSYNEQFF
TRBJ2-1 | . | TRBV10-3 | . | TGTGCCATCGGCAGGGACAATGAGCAGTTCTTC | CAIGRDNEQFF
TRBJ1-6 | TRBD1 | TRBV5-8 | . | TGTGCCAGCAGCTTGCCAGGACAGGGGTATTCACCCCTCCACTTT | CASSLPGQGYSPLHF
TRBJ1-2 | . | TRBV4-3 | . | TGCGCCAGCAGCCAAGATCCCCAGGGCCCCACGAATGGCTACACCTTC | CASSQDPQGPTNGYTF
TRBJ1-1 | TRBD1 | TRBV4-2 | . | TGTGCCAGCAGCCAGGAAGAGACAGGGGGGACTTTCTTT | CASSQEETGGTFF
TRBJ1-2 | . | TRBV7-9 | . | TGTGCCAGCAGCTTAGGGGCCGAAAACTATGGCTACACCTTC | CASSLGAENYGYTF
TRBJ2-2 | . | TRBV6-6 | . | TGTGCCAGCAAAGGGGCAGGGGTGGCAGTCACCGGGGAGCTGTTTTTT | CASKGAGVAVTGELFF
TRBJ1-2 | TRBD1 | TRBV13 | . | TGTGCCAGCCGGCTAGGGGGCGGCTACACCTTC | CASRLGGGYTF
TRBJ1-1 | . | TRBV27 | . | TGTGCCAGCAGGCGAAACACTGAAGCTTTCTTT | CASRRNTEAFF
TRBJ2-3 | . | TRBV27 | . | TGTGCCAGCAGTTTATCGGCAGCGGGCAGGTGGACCACAGATACGCAGTATTTT | CASSLSAAGRWTTDTQYF
TRBJ2-5 | . | TRBV30 | . | TGTGCCTGGAGACAGGGATCAACCCAGTACTTC | CAWRQGSTQYF
TRBJ1-3 | . | TRBV29-1 | . | TGCAGCGTGAGTCGAGAGATCGGGAACACCATATATTTT | CSVSREIGNTIYF
TRBJ2-3 | TRBD2 | TRBV7-3 | . | TGTGCCAGCAGCTTAACGCTAGCGGGGGGAGGAGGCACAGATACGCAGTATTTT | CASSLTLAGGGGTDTQYF
TRBJ1-6 | . | TRBV21-1 | . | TGTGCCAGCAGGGATCGGACAGTGGAGAGCTCCTATAATTCACCCCTCCACTTT | CASRDRTVESSYNSPLHF
TRBJ2-7 | TRBD1 | TRBV2 | . | TGTGCCAGCAGTTCGACAGGGGTAAGGCCATCCTACGAGCAGTACTTC | CASSSTGVRPSYEQYF
TRBJ2-7 | TRBD2 | TRBV5-6 | . | TGTGCCAGCAGCTTGGCGGGGGGGTTCAGCTCCTACGAGCAGTACTTC | CASSLAGGFSSYEQYF
TRBJ1-6 | TRBD1 | TRBV4-3 | . | TGCGCCAGCAGCCAAGCCGGGACAGGGGGCGAGTATAATTCACCCCTCCACTTT | CASSQAGTGGEYNSPLHF
TRBJ2-5 | . | TRBV5-1 | . | TGCGCCAGCAGCTTGGTCGCGGGGGCGGCTCAAGAGACCCAGTACTTC | CASSLVAGAAQETQYF
TRBJ1-1 | TRBD1 | TRBV28 | . | TGTGCCAGCATAAAAGGGGGCAGCACTGAAGCTTTCTTT | CASIKGGSTEAFF
TRBJ2-1 | TRBD2 | TRBV9 | . | TGTGCCAGCTCCCCCCCACTAGCGGGGTCCCACAATGAGCAGTTCTTC | CASSPPLAGSHNEQFF
TRBJ2-1 | . | TRBV4-2 | . | TGTGCCAGCAGCCAAGATAAAGGGGGGGGGCCCCATGAGCAGTTCTTC | CASSQDKGGGPHEQFF
TRBJ1-2 | . | TRBV15 | . | TGTGCCACCAGCAGAGAATTGCACAGTCTCGATGGCTACACCTTC | CATSRELHSLDGYTF
TRBJ1-3 | TRBD1 | TRBV6-5 | . | TGTGCCAGCAGTTACTACAGGGGAGCTGGAAACACCATATATTTT | CASSYYRGAGNTIYF
TRBJ2-7 | TRBD2 | TRBV6-6 | . | TGTGCCAGCATGGGGGGGACTAGCATCTACGAGCAGTACTTC | CASMGGTSIYEQYF